Below, 30 T cell receptor beta chains from the same sample are listed, as sequenced in a study of blood T cells in healthy people across ages. A second PCR, run for about 6 to 11 cycles, used a sample-barcoded 5' primer plus a J-beta primer mix. Via MiXCR, TCRdb re-called the 5' RACE reads, giving one row per CDR3 protein. The sample has some 800,000 distinct CDR3 sequences, 40% to 50% seen once. Sequencing input: blood. The receptors shown here come from a man aged 55 to 70 in good health.

This chain connects TRBV6-2 or TRBV6-3 to TRBJ2-7, with 7 bases that match TRBD1. The CDR3 runs to 15 residues. Germline assignment: CDR1 MNHEY and CDR2 SVGEGT. V was pared by 3 bases and J by 3 bases, with 8 bases of the junction left unmatched. The CDR3 DNA reads as TGTGCCAGCAGTTATGCTCCGGGACAGAACTACGAGCAGTACTTC. It translates to CASSYAPGQNYEQYF.

The chain combines TRBV5-1 with TRBJ1-1; weak D call: TRBD1 (6 bases). Trimming removed 2 bases from V and 5 bases from J, with 13 bases in between. The CDR3 is made up of 14 amino acids. CDR1 and CDR2 from the germline V gene are SGHRS and YFSETQ. DNA for the CDR3: TGCGCCAGCAGCTTTGTACAGGGAGATACTGAAGCTTTCTTT. Protein product: CASSFVQGDTEAFF.

The chain couples TRBV4-1 to TRBJ2-3, with D unclear. V was clipped by 0 bases and J by 5 bases, with 9 bases between them. The CDR3 extends over 14 amino acids. Germline CDR1 is MGHRA and CDR2 is YSYEKL. CDR3 protein: CASSQERLGDTQYF. CDR3 nucleotide sequence: TGCGCCAGCAGCCAAGAAAGGCTGGGAGATACGCAGTATTTT.

The chain is built from TRBV15 and TRBJ1-5, with 8 positions matching TRBD1. This CDR3 region has 20 residues. J lost 0 bases, V lost 1 base, and 14 bases had no gene match. Germline V gene sequence: CDR1 LNHNV, CDR2 YYDKDF (reference sequence). Written as DNA, the CDR3 is TGTGCCACCAGCAGAGCTCCGGGACAGGCGACCTCTTATAGCAATCAGCCCCAGCATTTT. It codes for CATSRAPGQATSYSNQPQHF.

The chain carries TRBV28 and TRBJ2-5; TRBD1 matches at 8 bases. Germline V lookup: CDR1 MDHEN, CDR2 SYDVKM. CDR3 size: 15 residues. The V and J ends lost 5 bases and 11 bases, in that order; junction bases with no gene match: 16. In nucleotides, the CDR3 is TGTGCCAGCAGTCCGCGGGACAGGCTATTCAATGAGCAGTACTTC. It encodes CASSPRDRLFNEQYF.

The rearrangement uses TRBV3-1 and TRBJ2-5; 8 bases fit TRBD1. Matching the DNA end better, TRBJ2-7 makes the J call doubtful. The germline gives CDR1 LGHDT, CDR2 YNNKEL (reference sequence). This CDR3 has 14 amino acids. The CDR3 reads CASSQIGQGGEQYF. In DNA form, the CDR3 reads TGTGCCAGCAGCCAAATTGGACAGGGCGGCGAGCAGTACTTC.

The V call is TRBV27, the J call TRBJ2-7, with no clear D. This CDR3 has 15 amino acids. The germline gives CDR1 MNHEY, CDR2 SMNVEV (reference sequence). Trimming removed 3 bases at V and 0 bases at J, with 12 bases between. CDR3 coding DNA: TGTGCCAGCAGTTTTAGTCCCTGGGGCTCCTACGAGCAGTACTTC. It yields the protein CASSFSPWGSYEQYF.

This chain joins TRBV10-3 and TRBJ1-4; D remains unclear. The CDR3 spans 14 residues. V dropped 2 bases and J dropped 1 base, with 5 bases sitting between them. Germline V gene lookup returns CDR1 ENHRY and CDR2 SYGVKD. CDR3 region: CAISEGITNEKLFF. The CDR3 DNA sequence: TGTGCCATCAGTGAGGGGATAACTAATGAAAAACTGTTTTTT.

This clonotype was counted only a few times. The rearrangement links TRBV7-2 to TRBJ2-7; D unresolved. From germline, CDR1 is SGHTA and CDR2 FQGNSA. The CDR3 runs 13 residues. V dropped 0 bases and J dropped 4 bases, with 7 bases sitting between them. The chain's CDR3 is CASSLASPYEQYF. In nucleotides, the CDR3 is TGTGCCAGCAGCTTAGCATCCCCTTACGAGCAGTACTTC.

This chain connects TRBV18 to TRBJ1-2; tentative D call: TRBD1 (5 bases). The CDR3 has 14 amino acids. Germline V CDR1 and CDR2: KGHSH, LQKENI. The V gene lost 4 bases and the J gene lost 8 bases, with 17 bases spanning the gap. The CDR3 DNA reads TGTGCCAGCTCACTAGGGACGGCGGACGTGGGCTACACCTTC. Protein: CASSLGTADVGYTF.

The chain uses TRBV20-1 and TRBJ1-5; D is undetermined. The V gene lost 0 bases and the J gene lost 4 bases, with 13 bases spanning the gap. The CDR3 is made up of 15 amino acids. The germline gives CDR1 DFQATT, CDR2 SNEGSKA (reference sequence). The CDR3 DNA follows: TGCAGTGCTAGAGATACGCGGCGGTTGAATCAGCCCCAGCATTTT. It is translated as CSARDTRRLNQPQHF.

V and J are TRBV2 and TRBJ2-7; TRBD1 matches at 7 bases. The J call may be wrong; the DNA end is better matched by TRBJ2-5. CDR1 is SNHLY and CDR2 is FYNNEI in the germline V gene. The CDR3 extends over 16 amino acids. CDR3 amino acids: CASSGDRVGSVETQYF. CDR3 nucleotides: TGTGCCAGCAGTGGAGACAGGGTGGGTTCGGTAGAGACCCAGTACTTC.

The DNA for the CDR3 is TGTGCCAGCAGTGCATTGGGAGAGACCCAGTACTTC. Its protein product is CASSALGETQYF. The J gene is TRBJ2-5, the V gene TRBV2; the D is unclear. The CDR3 has 12 residues. Deletions cut 4 bases from V and 4 bases from J, with 7 bases between. Germline V CDR1 and CDR2: SNHLY, FYNNEI. Looking up the rest from reference TRBV2 and TRBJ2-5 gives the full variable domain: EPEVTQTPSHQVTQMGQEVILRCVPISNHLYFYWYRQILGQKVEFLVSFYNNEISEKSEIFDDQFSVERPDGSNFTLKIRSTKLEDSAMYFCASSALGETQYFGPGTRLLVL.

The chain recombines TRBV7-9 with TRBJ2-5; D possibly corresponds to TRBD2 (5 bases). The CDR3 runs 16 residues. The V gene lost 5 bases and the J gene lost 1 base, with 17 bases spanning the gap. Germline CDR1 SEHNR, CDR2 FQNEAQ (reference sequence). The CDR3 spells CASSANEGNVQETQYF. The CDR3 DNA is TGTGCCAGCAGCGCTAACGAGGGTAATGTCCAAGAGACCCAGTACTTC.

The rearrangement links TRBV28 to TRBJ2-1; maybe TRBD2 (7 bases). Per the germline V gene, CDR1 is MDHEN and CDR2 is SYDVKM. V lost 4 bases and J 12 bases, leaving 22 bases between the germline ends. The CDR3 has 15 amino acids. The CDR3 region is CASSSQGGGTIGQFF. For the CDR3, the DNA is TGTGCCAGCAGTTCACAAGGCGGGGGCACCATTGGGCAGTTCTTC.

The genes are TRBV15 and TRBJ2-7; possibly TRBD1 for D (6 bases). Trimming removed 5 bases at V and 6 bases at J, with 20 bases between. The CDR3 sequence is 15 residues long. CDR1 is LNHNV and CDR2 is YYDKDF in the germline V gene (reference sequence). The CDR3, as DNA: TGTGCCACCAGCGGACAGCGGACCACAGGAGGCGAGCAGTACTTC. This codes for CATSGQRTTGGEQYF.

J is TRBJ1-4 and V is TRBV20-1; weak D call: TRBD1 (6 bases). Trimming shortened V by 2 bases and J by 0 bases, and 7 bases separated the two germline ends. Per the germline V gene, CDR1 is DFQATT and CDR2 is SNEGSKA (reference sequence). The CDR3 runs 14 residues. The CDR3 here is CSARRGATNEKLFF. In nucleotides, the CDR3 is TGCAGTGCTAGAAGGGGGGCAACTAATGAAAAACTGTTTTTT.

The chain employs TRBV20-1 and TRBJ1-6; tentatively, D is TRBD1 (5 bases). CDR3 length: 14 amino acids. Germline V gene sequence: CDR1 DFQATT, CDR2 SNEGSKA (reference sequence). The CDR3 DNA is TGCAGCATTAACCGGGACGTAAATAATTCACCCCTCCACTTT. Translated: CSINRDVNNSPLHF.

V is TRBV7-8 and J is TRBJ2-3, with D perhaps matching TRBD1 (6 bases). V was cut by 0 bases and J by 5 bases, with 9 bases left in between. CDR3 size: 14 residues. CDR1 and CDR2 from the germline V gene are SGHVS and FQNEAQ. The CDR3 bases are TGTGCCAGCAGCTTAGCGGGGACACGAGATACGCAGTATTTT. Translating it yields CASSLAGTRDTQYF. The full variable domain, rest sourced from reference TRBV7-8 and TRBJ2-3, is GAGVSQSPRYKVAKRGQDVALRCDPISGHVSLFWYQQALGQGPEFLTYFQNEAQLDKSGLPSDRFFAERPEGSVSTLKIQRTQQEDSAVYLCASSLAGTRDTQYFGPGTRLTVL.

The table lists this clonotype with a few counts. V is TRBV6-4 and J is TRBJ1-2, with unresolved D. The CDR3 extends over 12 amino acids. Trimming took off 9 bases at V and 3 bases at J, with 11 bases between the two ends. Germline-derived CDR1 and CDR2 are MRHNA and SNTAGT. In DNA form, the CDR3 reads TGTGCCAGTCCCTCGCCGCACTATGGCTACACCTTC. It codes for CASPSPHYGYTF.

The chain couples TRBV7-9 to TRBJ2-7; D is possibly TRBD1 (6 bases). The CDR3 totals 14 residues. Germline-derived CDR1 and CDR2 are SEHNR and FQNEAQ (reference sequence). Trimming pared 5 bases from V and 2 bases from J, leaving 13 bases between. Here the CDR3 reads CASSNPGHPYEQYF. The CDR3 DNA reads TGTGCCAGCAGCAACCCGGGACACCCCTACGAGCAGTACTTC.

V is TRBV11-2 and J is TRBJ2-3; a possible D gene is TRBD1 (5 bases). The germline gives CDR1 SGHAT, CDR2 FQNNGV. V gave up 0 bases and J gave up 6 bases, with 10 bases separating them. This CDR3 comprises 14 residues. The CDR3, as DNA: TGTGCCAGCAGCTTAGACCCAGGGATGGATACGCAGTATTTT. It specifies CASSLDPGMDTQYF.

Regarding this clonotype: A read error is possible here, since a much larger clone lies one base away. This sequence joins TRBV7-2 and TRBJ2-7; possible D gene TRBD2, 6 bases. In germline, CDR1 is SGHTA, CDR2 FQGNSA. The CDR3 has 14 amino acids. The CDR3 reads CAGSSGGDSYEQYF. DNA for the CDR3: TGTGCCGGCAGCTCTGGAGGGGATTCCTACGAGCAGTACTTC.

The chain recombines TRBV6-6 with TRBJ2-7; D not certain. Matching the DNA end better, TRBJ2-5 makes the J call doubtful. This CDR3 is 12 amino acids long. Per germline, CDR1 MNHNY and CDR2 SVGAGI (reference sequence). This chain's CDR3 is CASSTSTGTQYF. CDR3 nucleotide sequence: TGTGCCAGCAGTACATCTACCGGGACCCAGTACTTC.

This clonotype turned up a few times. This rearrangement joins TRBV25-1 to TRBJ2-6, with a possible D match to TRBD1 (5 bases). Germline-derived CDR1 and CDR2 are MGHDK and SYGVNS. CDR3 length: 14 amino acids. V shed 7 bases and J shed 1 base, with 8 bases lying between them. As DNA, the CDR3 is TGTGCCAGCAATCAGGGTTCTGGGGCCAACGTCCTGACTTTC. Translation gives CASNQGSGANVLTF. Based on the CDR3 plus reference TRBV25-1 and TRBJ2-6, the full variable domain is EADIYQTPRYLVIGTGKKITLECSQTMGHDKMYWYQQDPGMELHLIHYSYGVNSTEKGDLSSESTVSRIRTEHFPLTLESARPSHTSQYLCASNQGSGANVLTFGAGSRLTVL.

The genes are TRBV25-1 and TRBJ2-7; D may be TRBD1 (6 bases). The CDR3 has 15 residues. The V gene lost 1 base and the J gene lost 7 bases, with 17 bases spanning the gap. The V gene's germline CDR1 is MGHDK and CDR2 SYGVNS. CDR3 sequence: CASSESDRIQGEQYF. CDR3 in DNA: TGTGCCAGCAGTGAATCCGACAGGATTCAAGGTGAGCAGTACTTC.

CDR3 in DNA: TGTGCCAGCAGCGCCCCCCCTGGACTAGCGGGGGGCAATGAGCAGTTCTTC. Translated: CASSAPPGLAGGNEQFF. The gene calls are TRBV7-9 and TRBJ2-1; 14 nucleotides agree with TRBD2. This CDR3 region has 17 residues. V was pared by 5 bases and J by 6 bases, with 9 bases of the junction left unmatched. Per germline, CDR1 SEHNR and CDR2 FQNEAQ (reference sequence). Supplemented by reference TRBV7-9 and TRBJ2-1, the full variable domain reads DTGVSQNPRHKITKRGQNVTFRCDPISEHNRLYWYRQTLGQGPEFLTYFQNEAQLEKSRLLSDRFSAERPKGSFSTLEIQRTEQGDSAMYLCASSAPPGLAGGNEQFFGPGTRLTVL.

The chain joins TRBV20-1 to TRBJ1-6; the D gene is possibly TRBD1 (6 bases). Deletions cut 3 bases from V and 10 bases from J, with 19 bases between. The CDR3 runs 15 residues. Germline assignment: CDR1 DFQATT and CDR2 SNEGSKA (reference sequence). CDR3 residues: CSARGGRGDGSPLHF. CDR3 DNA: TGCAGTGCTAGGGGGGGCAGGGGAGATGGCTCACCCCTCCACTTT.

The gene calls are TRBV27 and TRBJ2-5, with 7 bases lining up with TRBD1. Germline-derived CDR1 and CDR2 are MNHEY and SMNVEV (reference sequence). The CDR3 is made up of 13 amino acids. With V trimmed by 4 bases and J by 9 bases, 8 bases remained unmatched. CDR3 coding DNA: TGTGCCAGCAGTTACTTCCCGACAGGGCCCCAGTACTTC. It yields the protein CASSYFPTGPQYF.

There are a few counts of this clonotype. This chain links TRBV4-3 with TRBJ2-1, with TRBD2 identical over 13 bases. This CDR3 spans 15 amino acids. V trimming: 6 bases; J trimming: 12 bases; junction bases outside the gene matches: 11. The germline CDR1 and CDR2 sequences are LGHNA and YSLEER. CDR3 amino acids: CASSPTSGGALRQFF. CDR3 bases: TGCGCCAGCAGTCCTACTAGCGGGGGGGCCTTAAGGCAGTTCTTC.